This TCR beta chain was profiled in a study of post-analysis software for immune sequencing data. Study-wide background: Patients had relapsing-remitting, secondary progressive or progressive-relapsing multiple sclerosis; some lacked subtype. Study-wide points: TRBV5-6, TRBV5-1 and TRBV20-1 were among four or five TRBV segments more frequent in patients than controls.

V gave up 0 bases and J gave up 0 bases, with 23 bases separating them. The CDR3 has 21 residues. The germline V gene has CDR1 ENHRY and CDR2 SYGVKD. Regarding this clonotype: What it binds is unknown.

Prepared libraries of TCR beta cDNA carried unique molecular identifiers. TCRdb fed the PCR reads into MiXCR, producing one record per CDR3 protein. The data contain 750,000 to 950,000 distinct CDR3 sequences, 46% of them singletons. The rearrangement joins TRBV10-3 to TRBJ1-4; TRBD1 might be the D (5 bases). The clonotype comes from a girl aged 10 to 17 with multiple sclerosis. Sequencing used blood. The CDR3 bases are TGTGCCATCAGTGAGTCCCCAGGGTTTGGAGGGACCCCAGCAACTAATGAAAAACTGTTTTTT. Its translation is CAISESPGFGGTPATNEKLFF.